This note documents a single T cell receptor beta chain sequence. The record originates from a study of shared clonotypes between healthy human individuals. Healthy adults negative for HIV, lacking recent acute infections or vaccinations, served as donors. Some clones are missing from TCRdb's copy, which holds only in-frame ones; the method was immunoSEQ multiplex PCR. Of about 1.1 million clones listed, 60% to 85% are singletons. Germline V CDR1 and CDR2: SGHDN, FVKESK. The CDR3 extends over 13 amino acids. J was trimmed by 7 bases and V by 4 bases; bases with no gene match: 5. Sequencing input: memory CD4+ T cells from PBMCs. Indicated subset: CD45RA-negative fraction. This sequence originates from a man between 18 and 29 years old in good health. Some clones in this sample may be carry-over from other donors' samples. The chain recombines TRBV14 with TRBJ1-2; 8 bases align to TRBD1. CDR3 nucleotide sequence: TGTGCCAGCAGCCTGGGACAGGCGGTTGGCTACACCTTC. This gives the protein CASSLGQAVGYTF.